This TCR beta chain emerged from a study of blood T cell repertoires in COVID-19. Across the study: PBMCs, B-cell-depleted T cells, or T cells were the source of the cDNA or gDNA that made up the material.

In the authors' methods: Reference gene primer amplification in the assay estimated nucleated cell counts. Some clones are missing from TCRdb's copy, which holds only in-frame ones; the method was immunoSEQ multiplex PCR. V and J calls plus clone size are reproduced from that table; the DNA served to infer D and trimming. This sample yields around 310,000 clones, of which about 91% are seen a single time; around 12% belongs to the top ten. V was pared by 0 bases and J by 6 bases, with 2 bases of the junction left unmatched. This CDR3 region has 15 residues. Looked up from germline, CDR1 is LGHDT and CDR2 is YNNKEL (reference sequence).

The chain has TRBV3-1 (or the pseudogene TRBV3-2) and TRBJ2-1; 10 bases are a match to TRBD1. The sequenced sample was peripheral blood. This sequence originates from a woman aged 60-70 years with acute or convalescent COVID-19. The CDR3 region has the DNA TGTGCCAGCAGCCAAGAGGGGGACAGGGGCAATGAGCAGTTCTTC. Encoded protein: CASSQEGDRGNEQFF.